These 14 T cell receptor beta chains share one sample of origin, sequenced in a study of blood T cells in healthy people across ages. Primers used in a second PCR of roughly 7 to 12 cycles were a sample-barcoded 5' primer and a J-beta primer mix. Via MiXCR, TCRdb re-called the 5' RACE reads, giving one row per CDR3 protein. The data contain 550,000 to 600,000 distinct CDR3 sequences, approximately 25% of them singletons. Input material: blood. Every receptor here comes from a woman aged 70-85 years in good health.

The chain couples TRBV9 to TRBJ2-5; weak D call: TRBD2 (5 bases). Germline lookup yields CDR1 SGDLS and CDR2 YYNGEE. V lost 0 bases to trimming and J lost 5 bases, with 17 bases between them. The CDR3 runs 16 residues. The CDR3 reads CASSVGASTAVETQYF. The CDR3 DNA is TGTGCCAGCAGCGTAGGGGCTAGCACTGCAGTTGAGACCCAGTACTTC. Using reference TRBV9 and TRBJ2-5 for the parts outside the CDR3, the full variable domain is DSGVTQTPKHLITATGQRVTLRCSPRSGDLSVYWYQQSLDQGLQFLIQYYNGEERAKGNILERFSAQQFPDLHSELNLSSLELGDSALYFCASSVGASTAVETQYFGPGTRLLVL.

Many counts were recorded for this clonotype. The chain is built from TRBV6-1 and TRBJ2-7; possible D gene TRBD2, 6 bases. The V gene's germline CDR1 is MNHNS and CDR2 SASEGT. V lost 3 bases and J lost 4, with 7 bases in between. The CDR3 has 12 amino acids. CDR3 sequence reads: CASSERGYEQYF. The CDR3 DNA is TGTGCCAGCAGTGAGCGGGGTTACGAGCAGTACTTC.

This clonotype showed up just a few times. This CDR3 reads CSASERGASSDTQYF. CDR3 in DNA: TGCAGTGCTAGTGAGAGGGGGGCCTCATCAGATACGCAGTATTTT. The chain is built from TRBV20-1 and TRBJ2-3; D tentatively reads TRBD1 or TRBD2 (6 bases each). This CDR3 is built from 15 residues. Per the germline V gene, CDR1 is DFQATT and CDR2 is SNEGSKA (reference sequence). Between the trimmed V and J ends, which lost 3 bases and 4 bases, there was a span of 17 bases.

This clonotype was observed a few times. J is TRBJ2-1 and V is TRBV20-1; the D gene is possibly TRBD1 (6 bases). V dropped 3 bases and J dropped 1 base, with 13 bases sitting between them. In germline, CDR1 is DFQATT, CDR2 SNEGSKA (reference sequence). The CDR3 is 15 amino acids. CDR3 coding DNA: TGCAGTGCTAGGGAACAGGGAAGGTCCTACAATGAGCAGTTCTTC. It translates to CSAREQGRSYNEQFF.

This clonotype occurred many times. This sequence joins TRBV12-3 or TRBV12-4 and TRBJ1-2, with D maybe TRBD1 (6 bases). The CDR3 is 13 residues long. Trimming took 8 bases from V and 0 from J, leaving 10 bases between them. DNA of the CDR3: TGTGCCAGCCGGACAGCTACTAACTATGGCTACACCTTC. This encodes CASRTATNYGYTF.

J is TRBJ2-3 and V is TRBV7-9; no clear D. The V gene's germline CDR1 is SEHNR and CDR2 FQNEAQ (reference sequence). The ends were cut back, 5 bases at V and 3 bases at J, with 6 bases in the middle. This CDR3 comprises 12 residues. CDR3 in amino acids: CASSPQTDTQYF. The CDR3 region has the DNA TGTGCCAGCAGCCCCCAAACAGATACGCAGTATTTT.

V and J are TRBV20-1 and TRBJ1-1; D is uncertain. V lost 0 bases and J lost 1, with 9 bases in between. The CDR3 is made up of 14 amino acids. CDR1 and CDR2 (germline): DFQATT, SNEGSKA (reference sequence). The CDR3 nucleotides read TGCAGTGCTAGAGATGGCAGCTGGAACACTGAAGCTTTCTTT. Translated: CSARDGSWNTEAFF.

This rearrangement joins TRBV18 to TRBJ1-1; D remains ambiguous. The CDR3 sequence is 14 residues long. CDR1 and CDR2 from the germline V gene are KGHSH and LQKENI. With 1 base removed from V and 0 bases from J, the gap between germline ends came to 6 bases. The CDR3 DNA sequence: TGTGCCAGCTCACCACTCAATCTGAACACTGAAGCTTTCTTT. This sequence encodes CASSPLNLNTEAFF.

This clonotype was seen a few times. CDR3 loop: CAISDRADTQYF. The CDR3 region has the DNA TGTGCCATCAGCGACAGGGCAGATACGCAGTATTTT. The J gene is TRBJ2-3, the V gene TRBV10-3, with TRBD1 identical over 7 bases. CDR1 is ENHRY, CDR2 SYGVKD, per germline. Unmatched junction bases numbered 1, after V lost 6 bases and J lost 4 bases. CDR3 length: 12 amino acids.

This chain joins TRBV20-1 and TRBJ2-4; 14 bases are shared with TRBD2. The V gene's germline CDR1 is DFQATT and CDR2 SNEGSKA (reference sequence). Trimming removed 3 bases from V and 8 bases from J; junction bases left unmatched: 9. The CDR3 contains 16 residues. The CDR3 loop reads CSARGAPGLAGDIQYF. For the CDR3, the DNA is TGCAGTGCTAGGGGAGCTCCGGGACTAGCGGGGGACATTCAGTACTTC.

V and J are TRBV5-1 and TRBJ2-5, with no clear D. CDR1 and CDR2 from the germline V gene are SGHRS and YFSETQ. Trimming left V 4 bases short and J 2 bases short, with 12 bases between. CDR3 length: 14 amino acids. DNA of the CDR3: TGCGCCAGCAGCCAGGACCAACAGCAAGAGACCCAGTACTTC. Protein product: CASSQDQQQETQYF. The variable domain in full, completed from reference TRBV5-1 and TRBJ2-5, reads KAGVTQTPRYLIKTRGQQVTLSCSPISGHRSVSWYQQTPGQGLQFLFEYFSETQRNKGNFPGRFSGRQFSNSRSEMNVSTLELGDSALYLCASSQDQQQETQYFGPGTRLLVL.

This clonotype was seen a few times. The chain carries TRBV7-2 and TRBJ2-5, with D perhaps matching TRBD2 (7 bases). The J call could be wrong; TRBJ2-1 is a better fit for the DNA end. This CDR3 is built from 15 residues. Germline CDR1 SGHTA, CDR2 FQGNSA. The CDR3 spells CASSSRGWGGREQFF. Here the CDR3 DNA reads TGTGCCAGCAGCTCTAGAGGGTGGGGGGGGCGTGAGCAGTTCTTC.

The chain carries TRBV6-5 and TRBJ2-5, with 7 bases that match TRBD2. J lost 11 bases, V lost 2 bases, and 8 bases had no gene match. This CDR3 contains 13 residues. Germline CDR1 reads MNHEY; CDR2 reads SVGAGI. CDR3: CASSYGMRREQYF. The CDR3 region has the DNA TGTGCCAGCAGTTACGGAATGCGGCGGGAGCAGTACTTC.

This clonotype was seen only a few times. J is TRBJ2-5 and V is TRBV6-5; a possible D gene is TRBD2 (5 bases). V was trimmed by 0 bases and J by 5 bases, leaving 13 bases between them. There are 15 residues in the CDR3. Germline V gives CDR1 MNHEY, CDR2 SVGAGI. CDR3 sequence reads: CASSYSSGLVETQYF. CDR3 DNA sequence: TGTGCCAGCAGTTACTCGAGCGGTCTTGTTGAGACCCAGTACTTC.